The sequence of this TCR beta chain was determined in a study of T-cell reconstitution after alpha-beta-depleted transplantation in children. The library targeted TCRbeta and was prepared with unique molecular identifiers. TCRdb passed the PCR reads through MiXCR, listing each CDR3 protein once. The data show under 300,000 distinct CDR3 sequences, approximately 9.8% seen once. This clonotype was counted many times. The sequencing here drew on PBMCs from the stem cell graft donor, taken from the stem cell graft. The receptor was derived from a human donor who donated a stem cell graft to a child with SCID.

DNA for the CDR3: TGTGCCAGCAGCCGACAGGTTAGAATACGGGATTCACCCCTCCACTTT. It translates to CASSRQVRIRDSPLHF. This chain links TRBV3-1 with TRBJ1-6, with D possibly TRBD1 on 6 matching bases. This CDR3 spans 16 amino acids. V was pared by 4 bases and J by 8 bases, with 18 bases between. Germline lookup yields CDR1 LGHDT and CDR2 YNNKEL (reference sequence). The full variable domain, with the rest looked up from reference TRBV3-1 and TRBJ1-6, is DTAVSQTPKYLVTQMGNDKSIKCEQNLGHDTMYWYKQDSKKFLKIMFSYNNKELIINETVPNRFSPKSPDKAHLNLHINSLELGDSAVYFCASSRQVRIRDSPLHFGNGTRLTVT.